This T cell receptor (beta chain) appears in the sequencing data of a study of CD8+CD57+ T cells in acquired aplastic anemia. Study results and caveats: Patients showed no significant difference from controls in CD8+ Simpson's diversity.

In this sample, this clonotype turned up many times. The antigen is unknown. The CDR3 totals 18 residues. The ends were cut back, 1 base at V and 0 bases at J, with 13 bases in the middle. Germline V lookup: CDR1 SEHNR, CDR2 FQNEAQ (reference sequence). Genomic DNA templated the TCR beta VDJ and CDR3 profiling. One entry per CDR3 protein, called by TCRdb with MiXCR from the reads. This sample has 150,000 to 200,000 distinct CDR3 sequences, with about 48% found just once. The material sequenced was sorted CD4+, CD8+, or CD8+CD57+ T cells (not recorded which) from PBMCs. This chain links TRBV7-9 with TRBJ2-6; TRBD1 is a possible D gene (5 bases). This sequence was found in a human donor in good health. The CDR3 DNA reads TGTGCCAGCAGCTTAGGTAGGGGCAGCCTCTCTGGGGCCAACGTCCTGACTTTC. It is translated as CASSLGRGSLSGANVLTF.